This T cell receptor (beta chain) was profiled in a study of T cells in Graves' hyperthyroidism and ophthalmopathy. RNA transcripts served as the template for amplifying TCR beta CDR3 regions. In the first-round RT-PCR of the TCR CDR3, the HTBI primer set was used. TCRdb re-analysed the multiplex PCR reads in MiXCR, keeping a single row per CDR3 protein. The table shows approximately 380,000 distinct CDR3 sequences, with about 18% occurring only once. Germline V gene lookup returns CDR1 MDHEN and CDR2 SYDVKM. This CDR3 has 15 amino acids. Unmatched junction bases numbered 8, after V lost 7 bases and J lost 3 bases. This clonotype came up many times. Under 3 months was the duration of disease in ophthalmopathy patients, who also had a Clinical Activity Score of at least 3 and a NOSPECS grade of at least 4.

The TCR sequence derives from a man aged 18 to 29 with Graves' ophthalmopathy. The genes are TRBV28 and TRBJ2-3; 9 positions match TRBD1. Sequencing was done on a sample of blood. The CDR3 DNA reads TGTGCCAGCATTCGGGGACAGGGTACGACAGATACGCAGTATTTT. This encodes CASIRGQGTTDTQYF.